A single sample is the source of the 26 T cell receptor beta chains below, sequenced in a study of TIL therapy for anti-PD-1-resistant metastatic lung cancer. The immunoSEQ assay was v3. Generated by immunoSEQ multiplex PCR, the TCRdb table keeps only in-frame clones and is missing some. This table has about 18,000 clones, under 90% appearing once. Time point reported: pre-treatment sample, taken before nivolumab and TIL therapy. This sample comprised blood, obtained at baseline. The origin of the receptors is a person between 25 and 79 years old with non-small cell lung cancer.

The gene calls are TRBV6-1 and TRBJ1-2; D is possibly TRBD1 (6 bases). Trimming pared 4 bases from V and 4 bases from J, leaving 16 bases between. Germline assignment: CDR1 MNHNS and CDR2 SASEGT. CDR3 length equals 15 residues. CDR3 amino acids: CASSVQGQSAYGYTF. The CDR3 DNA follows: TGTGCCAGCAGTGTACAGGGCCAGTCTGCCTATGGCTACACCTTC.

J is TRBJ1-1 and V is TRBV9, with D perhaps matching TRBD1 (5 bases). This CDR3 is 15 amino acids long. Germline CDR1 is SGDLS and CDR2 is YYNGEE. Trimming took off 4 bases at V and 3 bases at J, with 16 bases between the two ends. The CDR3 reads CASSPRDGRYTEAFF. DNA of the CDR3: TGTGCCAGCAGCCCGCGGGACGGACGATACACTGAAGCTTTCTTT. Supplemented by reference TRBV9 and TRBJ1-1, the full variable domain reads DSGVTQTPKHLITATGQRVTLRCSPRSGDLSVYWYQQSLDQGLQFLIQYYNGEERAKGNILERFSAQQFPDLHSELNLSSLELGDSALYFCASSPRDGRYTEAFFGQGTRLTVV.

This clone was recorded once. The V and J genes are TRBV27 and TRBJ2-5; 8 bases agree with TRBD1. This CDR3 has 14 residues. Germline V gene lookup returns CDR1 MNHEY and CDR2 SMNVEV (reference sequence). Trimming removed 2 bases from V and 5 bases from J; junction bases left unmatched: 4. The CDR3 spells CASSLDRGSETQYF. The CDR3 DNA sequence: TGTGCCAGCAGTTTAGACAGGGGTTCGGAGACCCAGTACTTC.

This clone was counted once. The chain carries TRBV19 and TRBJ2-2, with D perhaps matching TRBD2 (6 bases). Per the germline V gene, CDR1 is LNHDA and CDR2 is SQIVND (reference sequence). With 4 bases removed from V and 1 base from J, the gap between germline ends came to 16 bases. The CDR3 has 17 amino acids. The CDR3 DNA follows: TGTGCCAGTAGTACCCCCCTAGGGCGGGGGAACACCGGGGAGCTGTTTTTT. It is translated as CASSTPLGRGNTGELFF.

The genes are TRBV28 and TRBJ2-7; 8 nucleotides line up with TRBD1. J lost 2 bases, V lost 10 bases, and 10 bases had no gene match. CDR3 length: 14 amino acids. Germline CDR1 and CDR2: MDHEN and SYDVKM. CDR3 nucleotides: TGTGCCACCTATGGACAGGGCCGGCCCTACGAGCAGTACTTC. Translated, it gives CATYGQGRPYEQYF.

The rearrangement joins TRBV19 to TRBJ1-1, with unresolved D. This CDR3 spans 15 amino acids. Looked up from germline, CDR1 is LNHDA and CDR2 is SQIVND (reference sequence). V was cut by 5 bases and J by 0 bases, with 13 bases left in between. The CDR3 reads CASSRGPGLNTEAFF. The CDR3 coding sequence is TGTGCCAGTAGTCGTGGCCCAGGTCTGAACACTGAAGCTTTCTTT.

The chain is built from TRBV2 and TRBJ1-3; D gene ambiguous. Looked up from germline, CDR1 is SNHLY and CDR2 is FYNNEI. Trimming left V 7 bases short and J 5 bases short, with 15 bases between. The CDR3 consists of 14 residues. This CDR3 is CASNAGLDRNTIYF. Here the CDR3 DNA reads TGTGCCAGCAATGCCGGGCTTGATAGAAACACCATATATTTT.

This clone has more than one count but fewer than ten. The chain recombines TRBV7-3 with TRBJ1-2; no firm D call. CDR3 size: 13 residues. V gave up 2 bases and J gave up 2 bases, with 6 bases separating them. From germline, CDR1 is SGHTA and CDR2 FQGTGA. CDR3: CASSLDGNYGYTF. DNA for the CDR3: TGTGCCAGCAGCTTAGACGGAAACTATGGCTACACCTTC.

CDR3 sequence (DNA): TGTGCCAGCAGTGAAAGGGGCGGGAGTGGGGCCAACGTCCTGACTTTC. Translation: CASSERGGSGANVLTF. The chain has TRBV6-4 and TRBJ2-6; TRBD2 matches at 7 bases. CDR3 length: 16 residues. Losses at the gene ends were 3 bases for V and 3 bases for J; bases not matched to a gene: 5. Per germline, CDR1 MRHNA and CDR2 SNTAGT.

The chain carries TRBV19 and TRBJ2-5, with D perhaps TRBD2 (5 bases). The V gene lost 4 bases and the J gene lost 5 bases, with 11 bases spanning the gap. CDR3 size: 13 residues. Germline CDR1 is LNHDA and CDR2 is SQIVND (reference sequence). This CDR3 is CASSTARGETQYF. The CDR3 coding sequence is TGTGCCAGTAGTACGGCGAGAGGGGAGACCCAGTACTTC.

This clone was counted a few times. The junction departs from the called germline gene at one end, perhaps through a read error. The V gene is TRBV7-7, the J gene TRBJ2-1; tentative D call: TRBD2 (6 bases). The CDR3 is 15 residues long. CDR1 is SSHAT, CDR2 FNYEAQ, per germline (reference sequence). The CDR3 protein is CASSLGNPSDHEQFF. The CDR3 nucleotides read TGTGCTAGCAGCTTAGGAAATCCTAGCGATCATGAGCAGTTCTTC.

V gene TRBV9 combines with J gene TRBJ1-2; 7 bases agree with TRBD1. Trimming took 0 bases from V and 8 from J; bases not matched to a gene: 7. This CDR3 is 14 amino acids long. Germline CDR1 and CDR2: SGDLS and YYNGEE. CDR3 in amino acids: CASSVGTGTEGYTF. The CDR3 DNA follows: TGTGCCAGCAGCGTAGGGACCGGGACAGAAGGCTACACCTTC.

CDR3 residues: CASSLPQGKEEQYF. The CDR3 DNA sequence: TGTGCCAGCAGTTTACCGCAGGGGAAAGAGGAGCAGTACTTC. This chain uses TRBV28 with TRBJ2-7; a weak D match, TRBD1 (6 bases). The germline gives CDR1 MDHEN, CDR2 SYDVKM. This CDR3 has 14 amino acids. V was cut by 2 bases and J by 7 bases, with 15 bases left in between.

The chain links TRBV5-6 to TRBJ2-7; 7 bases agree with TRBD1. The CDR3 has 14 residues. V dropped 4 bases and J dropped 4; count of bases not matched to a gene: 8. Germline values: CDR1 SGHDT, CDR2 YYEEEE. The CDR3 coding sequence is TGTGCCAGCAGCGCGGCCGGGACAGATTACGAGCAGTACTTC. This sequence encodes CASSAAGTDYEQYF.

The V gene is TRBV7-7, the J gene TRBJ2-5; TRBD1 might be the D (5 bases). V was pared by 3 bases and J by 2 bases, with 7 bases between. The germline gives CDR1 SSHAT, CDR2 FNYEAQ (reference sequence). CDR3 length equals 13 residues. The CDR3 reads CASSFQGQETQYF. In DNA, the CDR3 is TGTGCCAGCAGCTTCCAGGGTCAAGAGACCCAGTACTTC.

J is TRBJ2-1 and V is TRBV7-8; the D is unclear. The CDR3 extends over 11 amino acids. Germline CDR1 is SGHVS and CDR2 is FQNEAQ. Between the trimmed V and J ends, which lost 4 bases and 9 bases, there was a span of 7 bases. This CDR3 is CASSSVGEQFF. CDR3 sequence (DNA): TGTGCCAGCAGCTCAGTCGGTGAGCAGTTCTTC. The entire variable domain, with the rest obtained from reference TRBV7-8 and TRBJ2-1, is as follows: GAGVSQSPRYKVAKRGQDVALRCDPISGHVSLFWYQQALGQGPEFLTYFQNEAQLDKSGLPSDRFFAERPEGSVSTLKIQRTQQEDSAVYLCASSSVGEQFFGPGTRLTVL.

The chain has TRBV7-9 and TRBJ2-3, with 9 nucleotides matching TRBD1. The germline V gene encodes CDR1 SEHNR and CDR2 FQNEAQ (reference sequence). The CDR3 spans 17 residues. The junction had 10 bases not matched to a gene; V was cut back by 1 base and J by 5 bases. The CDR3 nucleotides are TGTGCCAGCAGCTTAGGGCTGTTGGGACAGGGAGAAGATACGCAGTATTTT. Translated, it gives CASSLGLLGQGEDTQYF.

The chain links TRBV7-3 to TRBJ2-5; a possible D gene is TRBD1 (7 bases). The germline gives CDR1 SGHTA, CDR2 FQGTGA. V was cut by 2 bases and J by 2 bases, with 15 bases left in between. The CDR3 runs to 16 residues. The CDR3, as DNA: TGTGCCAGCAGCTTAGGGGGTGCGGGACAGCAAGAGACCCAGTACTTC. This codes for CASSLGGAGQQETQYF.

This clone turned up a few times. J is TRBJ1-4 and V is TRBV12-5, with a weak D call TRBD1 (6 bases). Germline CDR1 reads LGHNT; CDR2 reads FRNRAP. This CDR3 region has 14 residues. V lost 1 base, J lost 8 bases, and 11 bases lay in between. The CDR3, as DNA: TGTGCTAGTGGTTTGGGCGTGGACAGAGAAAAACTGTTTTTT. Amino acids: CASGLGVDREKLFF.

CDR3 sequence reads: CASSLAGQGDTEAFF. As DNA, the CDR3 is TGCGCCAGCAGCTTGGCGGGACAGGGCGACACTGAAGCTTTCTTT. The V and J genes are TRBV5-1 and TRBJ1-1; 9 bases fit TRBD1. V was pared by 0 bases and J by 3 bases, with 3 bases of the junction left unmatched. The CDR3 sequence is 15 residues long. CDR1 and CDR2 (germline): SGHRS, YFSETQ.

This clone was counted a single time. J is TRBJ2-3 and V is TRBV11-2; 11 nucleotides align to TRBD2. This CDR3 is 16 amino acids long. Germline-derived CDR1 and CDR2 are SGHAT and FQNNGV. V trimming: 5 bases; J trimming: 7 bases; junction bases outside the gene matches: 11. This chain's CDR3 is CASSRLAGPYKHTQYF. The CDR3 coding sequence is TGTGCCAGCAGCCGACTAGCGGGGCCTTATAAACATACGCAGTATTTT. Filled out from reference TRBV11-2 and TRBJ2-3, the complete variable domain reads EAGVAQSPRYKIIEKRQSVAFWCNPISGHATLYWYQQILGQGPKLLIQFQNNGVVDDSQLPKDRFSAERLKGVDSTLKIQPAKLEDSAVYLCASSRLAGPYKHTQYFGPGTRLTVL.

CDR3 sequence reads: CASSQVGLGLAGGDTQYF. The CDR3 DNA sequence: TGTGCCAGCAGCCAAGTAGGGTTAGGACTAGCGGGAGGAGATACGCAGTATTTT. The chain uses TRBV4-2 and TRBJ2-3, with TRBD2 matching over 14 bases. V was pared by 1 base and J by 5 bases, with 8 bases of the junction left unmatched. The CDR3 has 18 residues. Germline loops: CDR1 LGHNA, CDR2 YNFKEQ.

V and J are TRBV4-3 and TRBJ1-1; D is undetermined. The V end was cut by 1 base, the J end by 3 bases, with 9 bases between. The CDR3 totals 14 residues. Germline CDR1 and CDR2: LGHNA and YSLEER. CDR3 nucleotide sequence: TGCGCCAGCAGCCAAGGAGCGGATGACACTGAAGCTTTCTTT. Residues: CASSQGADDTEAFF.

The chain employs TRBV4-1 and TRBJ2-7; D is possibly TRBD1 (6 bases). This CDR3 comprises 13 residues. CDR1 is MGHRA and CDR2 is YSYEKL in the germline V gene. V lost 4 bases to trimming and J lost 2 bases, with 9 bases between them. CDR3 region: CASSPGHTYEQYF. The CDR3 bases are TGCGCCAGCAGCCCGGGACACACCTACGAGCAGTACTTC.

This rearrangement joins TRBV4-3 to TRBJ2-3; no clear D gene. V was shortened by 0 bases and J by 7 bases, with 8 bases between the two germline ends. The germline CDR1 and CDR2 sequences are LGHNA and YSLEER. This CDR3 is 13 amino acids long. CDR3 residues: CASSQDRVNTQYF. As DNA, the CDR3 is TGCGCCAGCAGCCAAGATCGGGTGAATACGCAGTATTTT.

The CDR3 loop is CASSSTDRALAYGYTF. The CDR3 DNA is TGCGCCAGCAGCTCCACCGACAGGGCCCTCGCCTATGGCTACACCTTC. This sequence joins TRBV4-3 and TRBJ1-2; 7 positions agree with TRBD1. The CDR3 sequence is 16 residues long. Germline CDR1 and CDR2: LGHNA and YSLEER. After removal of 5 bases from V and 4 bases from J, the junction contained 13 bases not matched to a gene.